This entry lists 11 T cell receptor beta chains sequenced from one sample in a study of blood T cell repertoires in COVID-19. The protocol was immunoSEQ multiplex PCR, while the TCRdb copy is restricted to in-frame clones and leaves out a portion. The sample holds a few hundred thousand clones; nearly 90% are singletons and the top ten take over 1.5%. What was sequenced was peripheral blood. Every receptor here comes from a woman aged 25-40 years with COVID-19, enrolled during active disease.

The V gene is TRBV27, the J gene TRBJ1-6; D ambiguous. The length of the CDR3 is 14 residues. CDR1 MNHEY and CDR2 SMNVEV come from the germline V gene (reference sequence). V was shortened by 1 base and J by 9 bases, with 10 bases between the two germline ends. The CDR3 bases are TGTGCCAGCAGTTTATTCCCTACTGGTTCACCCCTCCACTTT. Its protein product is CASSLFPTGSPLHF.

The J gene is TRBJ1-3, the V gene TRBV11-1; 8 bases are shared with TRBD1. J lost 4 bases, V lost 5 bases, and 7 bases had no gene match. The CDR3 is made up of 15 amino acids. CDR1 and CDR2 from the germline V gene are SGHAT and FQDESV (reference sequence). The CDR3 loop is CASSIGQGPGNTIYF. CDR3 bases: TGTGCCAGCAGCATCGGACAGGGCCCCGGAAACACCATATATTTT. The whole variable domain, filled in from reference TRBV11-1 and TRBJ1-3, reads EAEVAQSPRYKITEKSQAVAFWCDPISGHATLYWYRQILGQGPELLVQFQDESVVDDSQLPKDRFSAERLKGVDSTLKIQPAELGDSAMYLCASSIGQGPGNTIYFGEGSWLTVV.

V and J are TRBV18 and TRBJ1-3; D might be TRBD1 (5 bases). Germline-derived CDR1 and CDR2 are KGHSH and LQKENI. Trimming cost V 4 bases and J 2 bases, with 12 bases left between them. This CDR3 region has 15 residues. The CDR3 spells CASSLNPGTGNTIYF. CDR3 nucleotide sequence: TGTGCCAGCTCACTTAACCCAGGGACTGGAAACACCATATATTTT.

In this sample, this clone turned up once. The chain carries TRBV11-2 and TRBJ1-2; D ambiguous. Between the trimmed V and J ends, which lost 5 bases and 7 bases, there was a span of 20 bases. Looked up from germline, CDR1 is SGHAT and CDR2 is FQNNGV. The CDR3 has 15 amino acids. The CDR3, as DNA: TGTGCCAGCAGCGCGAGCCTCGGAGGGTTGGGTGGCTACACCTTC. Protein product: CASSASLGGLGGYTF.

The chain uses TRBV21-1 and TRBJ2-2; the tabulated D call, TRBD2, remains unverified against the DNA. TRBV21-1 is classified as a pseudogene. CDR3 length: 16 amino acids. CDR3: CASSKIRGFKAGELFF. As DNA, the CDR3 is TGTGCCAGCAGCAAAATCCGGGGGTTCAAGGCCGGGGAGCTGTTTTTT.

For the CDR3, the DNA is TGCGCCAGCAGCCCCCATCTTATCGGGACAGGGGGAGCGCATCAGCCCCAGCATTTT. Translation: CASSPHLIGTGGAHQPQHF. The chain uses TRBV4-1 and TRBJ1-5; 11 bases map to TRBD1. CDR1 is MGHRA, CDR2 YSYEKL, per germline. The CDR3 is 19 amino acids. V lost 4 bases, J lost 5 bases, and 16 bases stayed unmatched.

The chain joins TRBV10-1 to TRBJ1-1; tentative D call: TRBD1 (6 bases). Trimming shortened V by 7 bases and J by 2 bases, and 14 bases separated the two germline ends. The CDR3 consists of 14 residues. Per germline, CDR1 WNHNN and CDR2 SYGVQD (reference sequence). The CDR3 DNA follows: TGCGCCAGCACCATCAGGGGTTCCAACACTGAAGCTTTCTTT. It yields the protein CASTIRGSNTEAFF.

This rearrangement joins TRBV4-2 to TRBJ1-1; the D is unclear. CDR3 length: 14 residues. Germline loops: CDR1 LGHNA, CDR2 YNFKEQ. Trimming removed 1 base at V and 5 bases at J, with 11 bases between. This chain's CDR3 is CASSQGGGETEAFF. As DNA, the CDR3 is TGTGCCAGCAGCCAAGGAGGCGGTGAAACTGAAGCTTTCTTT.

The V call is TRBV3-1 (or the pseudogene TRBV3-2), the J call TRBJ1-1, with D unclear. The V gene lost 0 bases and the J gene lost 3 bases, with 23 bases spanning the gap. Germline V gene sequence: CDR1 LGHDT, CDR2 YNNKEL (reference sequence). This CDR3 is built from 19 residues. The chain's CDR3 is CASSQDFSGSETLYTEAFF. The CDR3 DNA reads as TGTGCCAGCAGCCAAGATTTTTCCGGGTCAGAGACTCTTTACACTGAAGCTTTCTTT.

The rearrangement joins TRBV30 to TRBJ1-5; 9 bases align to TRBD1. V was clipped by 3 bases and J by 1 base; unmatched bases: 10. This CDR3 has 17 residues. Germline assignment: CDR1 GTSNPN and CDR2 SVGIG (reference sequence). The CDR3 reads CAWSAGTGILSNQPQHF. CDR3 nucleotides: TGTGCCTGGAGCGCCGGGACAGGGATTTTAAGCAATCAGCCCCAGCATTTT.

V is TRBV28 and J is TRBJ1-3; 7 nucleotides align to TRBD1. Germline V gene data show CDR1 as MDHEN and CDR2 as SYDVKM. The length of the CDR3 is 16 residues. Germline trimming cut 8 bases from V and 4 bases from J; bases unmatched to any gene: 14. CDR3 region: CASHPLSTGVGNTIYF. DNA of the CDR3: TGTGCCAGCCACCCCCTTTCTACAGGGGTAGGAAACACCATATATTTT.